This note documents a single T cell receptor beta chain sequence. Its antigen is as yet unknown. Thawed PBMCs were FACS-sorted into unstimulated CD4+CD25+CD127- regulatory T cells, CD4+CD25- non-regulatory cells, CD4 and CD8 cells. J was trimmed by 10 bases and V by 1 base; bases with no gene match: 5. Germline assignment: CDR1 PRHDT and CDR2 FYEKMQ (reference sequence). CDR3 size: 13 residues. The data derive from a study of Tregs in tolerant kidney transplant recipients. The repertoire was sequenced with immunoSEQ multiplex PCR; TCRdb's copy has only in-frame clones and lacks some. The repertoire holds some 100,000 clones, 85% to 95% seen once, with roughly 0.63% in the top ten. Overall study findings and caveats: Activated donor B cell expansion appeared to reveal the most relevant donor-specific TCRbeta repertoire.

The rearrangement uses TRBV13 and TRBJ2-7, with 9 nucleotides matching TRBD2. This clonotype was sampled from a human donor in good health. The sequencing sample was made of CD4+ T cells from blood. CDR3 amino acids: CASSLVGSGSQYF. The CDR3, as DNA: TGTGCCAGCAGCTTAGTGGGTAGCGGGAGTCAGTACTTC.